This T cell receptor beta chain was recorded in a study of regulatory T cells in long-lasting Graves disease. On this clonotype: Its antigen is undetermined.

TCR beta libraries were built with iRepertoire HTBI primers and Arm-PCR of CDR3 regions. TCRdb recomputed calls from the multiplex PCR reads with MiXCR, one row per CDR3 protein. Among fewer than 650,000 distinct CDR3 sequences listed, 16% were seen once. Study-wide findings and caveats: TCR diversity was lower in persistent Graves' patients than in newly diagnosed ones.

Time point here: newly diagnosed GD, antithyroid drugs for less than 3 months. Making the TCR library involved RNA that had been extracted from PBMCs. These same data were also listed under a study on T cells in Graves' hyperthyroidism and ophthalmopathy. That work contributes: TCR CDR3 underwent first-round RT-PCR with the HTBI primer set. For ophthalmopathy, model prediction preceded onset by a median approximately 6 months.

The sequence came from a woman in her 30s with Graves disease. The specimen was peripheral blood mononuclear cells (PBMCs), collected at new diagnosis, from a patient treated with antithyroid drugs.

The CDR3 DNA is TGTGCCAGCATCGCAACAGGGAATTCACCCCTCCACTTT. Amino acids: CASIATGNSPLHF. The V and J genes are TRBV2 and TRBJ1-6; possible D gene TRBD1, 6 bases. The germline CDR1 and CDR2 sequences are SNHLY and FYNNEI. CDR3 length equals 13 residues. The V gene lost 7 bases and the J gene lost 7 bases, with 11 bases spanning the gap.